This TCR beta chain was sequenced during a study of T cells in Graves' hyperthyroidism and ophthalmopathy. Across the whole study: Initial diagnosis, before any treatment, was when peripheral blood was collected.

The study, taken as a whole, reports: Among clonotypes expanded in thyroid above 0.001, most were also found in blood.

Hyperthyroidism patients were newly diagnosed, had disease duration under 2 months, and were aged 18 to 65 years. Germline values: CDR1 SNHLY, CDR2 FYNNEI. Trimming pared 7 bases from V and 7 bases from J, leaving 7 bases between. The CDR3 has 11 residues. TCR beta CDR3 regions were amplified from RNA transcripts. With the HTBI primer set, the TCR CDR3 went through a first round of RT-PCR. One entry per CDR3 protein, called by TCRdb with MiXCR from the multiplex PCR reads. The sample yields a few hundred thousand distinct CDR3 sequences, roughly 14% seen once. The table lists this clonotype with many counts. What it recognizes is unknown.

The sequenced sample consisted of blood. This chain links TRBV2 with TRBJ1-4; D is undetermined. The sequence was obtained from a woman in her forties with Graves' hyperthyroidism that later progressed to Graves' ophthalmopathy. The CDR3 sequence is CASMRIEKLFF. The CDR3 DNA is TGTGCCAGCATGAGAATTGAAAAACTGTTTTTT. The full variable domain, completed using reference TRBV2 and TRBJ1-4, is EPEVTQTPSHQVTQMGQEVILRCVPISNHLYFYWYRQILGQKVEFLVSFYNNEISEKSEIFDDQFSVERPDGSNFTLKIRSTKLEDSAMYFCASMRIEKLFFGSGTQLSVL.